Listed here are 4 T cell receptor beta chains from one sample, sequenced in a study of blood T cells in healthy people across ages. Using a J-beta primer mix together with a sample-barcoded 5' primer, a second PCR was run for 7 to 11 cycles. TCRdb reprocessed the 5' RACE reads with MiXCR, giving one entry per CDR3 protein. The profile shows hundreds of thousands of distinct CDR3 sequences, nearly 60% of them singletons. The source material was blood. These receptors were obtained from a man younger than 45 in good health.

This clonotype was seen a handful of times. The chain joins TRBV27 to TRBJ2-7, with D possibly being TRBD2 (5 bases). The CDR3 sequence is 14 residues long. From germline, CDR1 is MNHEY and CDR2 SMNVEV (reference sequence). V dropped 4 bases and J dropped 0 bases, with 10 bases sitting between them. The CDR3: CASSYHRGSYEQYF. DNA for the CDR3: TGTGCCAGCAGTTATCATCGGGGCTCCTACGAGCAGTACTTC.

This clonotype appeared a few times. The chain joins TRBV11-3 to TRBJ2-5; TRBD2 matches at 7 bases. The J call may not be correct, given that the DNA end is closer to TRBJ2-7. Per the germline V gene, CDR1 is SGHNT and CDR2 is YENEEA. The CDR3 consists of 12 residues. CDR3 DNA sequence: TGTGCCAGCAGCTCCGGGGGGTTCGAGCAGTACTTC. The encoded protein is CASSSGGFEQYF.

CDR3 residues: CASSFVTGSTDTQYF. Here the CDR3 DNA reads TGTGCCAGCAGTTTTGTGACAGGGAGCACAGATACGCAGTATTTT. V and J are TRBV5-6 and TRBJ2-3; the match to TRBD1 covers 7 bases. Germline V gene sequence: CDR1 SGHDT, CDR2 YYEEEE. The CDR3 is 15 residues long. Trimming took 5 bases from V and 0 from J; bases not matched to a gene: 6.

This clonotype has only a few counts. The rearrangement links TRBV18 to TRBJ2-4, with D perhaps TRBD2 (6 bases). The closer fit of TRBJ2-7 to the DNA end suggests the J call may be wrong. The CDR3 is 15 residues long. CDR1 KGHSH and CDR2 LQKENI come from the germline V gene. CDR3 residues: CASSPTGTPLYEQYF. Written as DNA, the CDR3 is TGTGCCAGCTCACCCACCGGGACTCCCCTTTACGAGCAGTACTTC.